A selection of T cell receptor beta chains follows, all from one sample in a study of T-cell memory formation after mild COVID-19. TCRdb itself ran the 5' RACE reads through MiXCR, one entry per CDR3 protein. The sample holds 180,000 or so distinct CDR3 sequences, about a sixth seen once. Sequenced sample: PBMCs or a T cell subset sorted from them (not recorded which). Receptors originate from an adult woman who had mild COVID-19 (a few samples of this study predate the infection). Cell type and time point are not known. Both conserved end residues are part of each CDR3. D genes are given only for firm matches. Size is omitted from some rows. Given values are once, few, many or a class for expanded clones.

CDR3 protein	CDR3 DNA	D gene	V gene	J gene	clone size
CASSSPNSPLHF	TGTGCCAGCAGCTCGCCCAATTCACCCCTCCACTTT	-	TRBV11-2	TRBJ1-6	many
CASSLEVQETQYF	TGTGCCAGCAGCTTGGAGGTACAAGAGACCCAGTACTTC	-	TRBV5-4	TRBJ2-5	few
CASSLGSLDSGAFF	TGCGCCAGCAGCTTGGGAAGTCTGGATAGCGGAGCTTTCTTT	-	TRBV5-1	TRBJ1-1	-
CAISEETMNTEAFF	TGTGCCATCAGTGAAGAGACAATGAACACTGAAGCTTTCTTT	-	TRBV10-3	TRBJ1-1	few
CASSQGTRGPYEQYF	TGCGCCAGCAGCCAAGGAACGCGGGGCCCCTACGAGCAGTACTTC	-	TRBV4-3	TRBJ2-7	few
CASSRLRDTQYF	TGTGCCAGCAGTCGTCTAAGAGATACGCAGTATTTT	-	TRBV6-2/TRBV6-3	TRBJ2-3	few
CASSLAGHYEQYF	TGTGCCAGCAGCCTAGCGGGCCACTACGAGCAGTACTTC	TRBD2	TRBV9	TRBJ2-7	few
CASSPTGGSTGELFF	TGTGCCAGCAGCCCCACGGGGGGGAGCACCGGGGAGCTGTTTTTT	TRBD2	TRBV7-2	TRBJ2-2	-
CSAGVGGGTDTQYF	TGCAGCGCCGGGGTCGGGGGTGGCACAGATACGCAGTATTTT	-	TRBV29-1	TRBJ2-3	few
CSAEDGPLELFF	TGCAGTGCCGAAGACGGACCTCTCGAGCTGTTTTTT	-	TRBV20-1	TRBJ2-2	many
CASSHRGGMETQYF	TGTGCCAGCAGTCATAGGGGGGGGATGGAGACCCAGTACTTC	-	TRBV12-3/TRBV12-4	TRBJ2-5	few
CASSLMGQGDTEAFF	TGTGCCAGCAGCTTAATGGGACAGGGAGACACTGAAGCTTTCTTT	TRBD1	TRBV11-3	TRBJ1-1	few
CASSSPTGSQVRKQRWTEAFF	TGTGCCAGCAGCTCCCCGACCGGGTCCCAAGTTAGAAAACAAAGGTGGACTGAAGCTTTCTTT	-	TRBV11-3	TRBJ1-1	few
CASSLRGSGMERPRDRDNEQFF	TGTGCCAGCAGCTTAAGAGGTTCCGGGATGGAACGACCAAGGGACCGGGACAATGAGCAGTTCTTC	-	TRBV7-2	TRBJ2-1	many
CSGRHGTVNTEAFF	TGCAGCGGACGACACGGGACAGTGAACACTGAAGCTTTCTTT	TRBD1	TRBV29-1	TRBJ1-1	-
CASSLGTSGVDTQYF	TGTGCCAGCAGCTTGGGGACTAGCGGGGTAGATACGCAGTATTTT	TRBD2	TRBV7-2	TRBJ2-3	-
CASSPGTGGNTEAFF	TGTGCCAGCAGTCCCGGGACAGGGGGAAACACTGAAGCTTTCTTT	TRBD1	TRBV27	TRBJ1-1	few
CSASPQGGLSTDTQYF	TGCAGTGCTAGTCCTCAGGGGGGACTTAGCACAGATACGCAGTATTTT	-	TRBV20-1	TRBJ2-3	-
CASSFRDRGYEQYF	TGTGCCAGCAGCTTCCGGGACAGGGGCTACGAGCAGTACTTC	TRBD1	TRBV7-2	TRBJ2-7	-
CASSYPAESSYNEQFF	TGTGCCAGCAGCTACCCAGCGGAAAGCTCCTACAATGAGCAGTTCTTC	-	TRBV12-3/TRBV12-4	TRBJ2-1	few
CAWSGSLGNTIYF	TGTGCCTGGAGTGGCAGCCTCGGAAACACCATATATTTT	-	TRBV30	TRBJ1-3	-
CASSGRIPESYNEQFF	TGTGCCAGCAGCGGCCGCATACCGGAATCCTACAATGAGCAGTTCTTC	-	TRBV7-2	TRBJ2-1	few
CSVADRGGAEAFF	TGCAGCGTCGCGGACAGGGGAGGGGCTGAAGCTTTCTTT	TRBD1	TRBV29-1	TRBJ1-1	-
CASSLVAGGPNNEQFF	TGCGCCAGCAGCTTGGTAGCGGGAGGGCCCAACAATGAGCAGTTCTTC	TRBD2	TRBV5-1	TRBJ2-1	-
CSVEGHLTDTQYF	TGCAGCGTTGAGGGTCACCTCACAGATACGCAGTATTTT	-	TRBV29-1	TRBJ2-3	few
CASSESEGVSPNEQFF	TGCGCCAGCAGTGAATCTGAGGGGGTTTCACCCAATGAGCAGTTCTTC	-	TRBV10-1	TRBJ2-1	few
CASSDIGRAVIGEQFF	TGTGCCAGCAGTGACATCGGGAGGGCCGTTATTGGTGAGCAGTTCTTC	TRBD2	TRBV6-4	TRBJ2-1	-
CASSPRGSGSTDTQYF	TGCGCCAGCAGCCCCCGAGGTAGCGGAAGCACAGATACGCAGTATTTT	-	TRBV5-1	TRBJ2-3	many
CASSQAFEVGVEAFF	TGCGCCAGCAGCCAAGCCTTCGAGGTAGGGGTTGAAGCTTTCTTT	-	TRBV4-1	TRBJ1-1	few
CASSRVSGGSGANVLTF	TGTGCCAGCAGTCGCGTGTCCGGGGGCTCTGGGGCCAACGTCCTGACTTTC	-	TRBV6-5	TRBJ2-6	-
CATRTSGGPQETQYF	TGTGCCACTCGGACTAGCGGGGGACCCCAAGAGACCCAGTACTTC	TRBD2	TRBV3-1	TRBJ2-5	-
CASSVAGLAEYNEQFF	TGTGCCAGCAGCGTAGCGGGCCTAGCGGAGTACAATGAGCAGTTCTTC	TRBD2	TRBV9	TRBJ2-1	many
CASSPAGTGGGTQYF	TGTGCCAGCAGCCCCGCCGGGACAGGGGGGGGGACCCAGTACTTC	TRBD1	TRBV7-8	TRBJ2-5	-
CASSDTNGETQYF	TGTGCCAGCAGTGACACAAACGGGGAGACCCAGTACTTC	-	TRBV6-4	TRBJ2-5	-
CASSMARDTEAFF	TGCGCCAGCAGCATGGCGAGGGACACTGAAGCTTTCTTT	-	TRBV5-1	TRBJ1-1	once
CASSLAGHGYTF	TGTGCCAGCAGCTTAGCGGGTCATGGCTACACCTTC	-	TRBV7-6	TRBJ1-2	few
CATGRVNQPQHF	TGTGCCACCGGCAGGGTAAATCAGCCCCAGCATTTT	-	TRBV12-3/TRBV12-4	TRBJ1-5	few
CASSFSVTGELFF	TGTGCCAGCAGTTTCTCCGTAACCGGGGAGCTGTTTTTT	-	TRBV12-3/TRBV12-4	TRBJ2-2	-
CSARTSGRRSYNEQFF	TGCAGTGCTAGGACTAGCGGGAGGCGGTCCTACAATGAGCAGTTCTTC	TRBD2	TRBV20-1	TRBJ2-1	few
CASSQGQGNYEQYF	TGCGCCAGCAGCCAAGGACAGGGGAACTACGAGCAGTACTTC	TRBD1	TRBV4-1	TRBJ2-7	-
CASTPGQGALAKNIQYF	TGTGCCAGCACACCGGGACAGGGGGCCCTAGCCAAAAACATTCAGTACTTC	TRBD1	TRBV27	TRBJ2-4	-
CSVGGQGYGYTF	TGCAGCGTGGGGGGACAGGGCTATGGCTACACCTTC	TRBD1	TRBV29-1	TRBJ1-2	few
CSATRQHNQPQHF	TGCAGTGCCACTAGACAGCACAATCAGCCCCAGCATTTT	-	TRBV20-1	TRBJ1-5	many
CASSWGTVGNQPQHF	TGTGCCAGCAGCTGGGGGACAGTGGGAAATCAGCCCCAGCATTTT	TRBD1	TRBV5-5	TRBJ1-5	-
CSARGVDSGASNTGELFF	TGCAGTGCTAGAGGCGTTGACTCTGGCGCCTCGAACACCGGGGAGCTGTTTTTT	-	TRBV20-1	TRBJ2-2	few
CASSYGRGGGNEKLFF	TGTGCCAGCAGCTACGGCAGGGGGGGTGGTAATGAAAAACTGTTTTTT	TRBD1	TRBV7-2	TRBJ1-4	-
CASSYRGYEQYF	TGTGCCAGCAGTTACAGGGGTTACGAGCAGTACTTC	TRBD1	TRBV27	TRBJ2-7	many
CASSYSAGYEQYF	TGTGCCAGCAGTTACTCGGCAGGGTACGAGCAGTACTTC	-	TRBV6-2/TRBV6-3	TRBJ2-7	few
CASSLVMDYPRPNEQFF	TGTGCCAGCAGCTTAGTTATGGACTACCCTCGGCCAAATGAGCAGTTCTTC	-	TRBV7-9	TRBJ2-1	-
CASSGGVDEKLFF	TGTGCCAGCAGTGGCGGAGTGGATGAAAAACTGTTTTTT	-	TRBV25-1	TRBJ1-4	-